This record concerns one T cell receptor (beta chain) sequence. What it recognizes is unknown. The entry originates in a study of cytomegalovirus exposure and HLA in healthy donors. General study points: The study designated 150 to 200 TCR beta chains cytomegalovirus-associated. The productive fraction for most TCR beta V segments was about 87% or about 30% in an earlier analysis. Approximately 17,000 TCR beta sequences were associated with HLA alleles at 0.05 false discovery rate in a later analysis.

Germline V gene sequence: CDR1 SGHRS, CDR2 YFSETQ. J gave up 3 bases and V 2 bases, and 4 bases lay outside the gene matches. This CDR3 spans 14 amino acids. Vbeta (60) and Jbeta (13) primers were used in the PCR. This table comes from immunoSEQ multiplex PCR, and its TCRdb copy is limited to in-frame clones, with some not included. The sample consists of 150,000 to 200,000 clones, roughly 65% of them appearing once. The clonotype was recovered from a woman aged 18-29 years in good health and CMV-seropositive. This chain joins TRBV5-1 and TRBJ2-5; 7 bases map to TRBD2. Source material: PBMCs. The DNA for the CDR3 is TGCGCCAGCAGCTTCTCTAGCGGAGAAGAGACCCAGTACTTC. As protein: CASSFSSGEETQYF.